This T cell receptor beta chain was sequenced in a study of blood T cells in healthy people across ages. The CDR3 has 13 residues. V was shortened by 5 bases and J by 4 bases, with 14 bases between the two germline ends. The germline gives CDR1 GTSNPN, CDR2 SVGIG (reference sequence). A sample-barcoded 5' primer and a J-beta primer mix were used in a second PCR of about 6 to 11 cycles. A template-switch adaptor that had 12 random nucleotides put a tag on each cDNA molecule. Each CDR3 protein is one row after TCRdb ran MiXCR on the 5' RACE reads. The data contain some 670,000 distinct CDR3 sequences, over 40% of them singletons. Researchers collected approximately 9.5 milliliters of peripheral blood from every single donor.

This receptor was obtained from a woman older than 75 in good health. The specimen sequenced was blood. The chain links TRBV30 to TRBJ1-1; D possibly corresponds to TRBD1 (5 bases). In nucleotides, the CDR3 is TGTGCCTGGTCCCTGGGGACCGCCACTGAAGCTTTCTTT. The encoded protein is CAWSLGTATEAFF.